Listed below are T cell receptor beta chains from one sample, sequenced in a study of monozygotic twins with inflammatory bowel disease. TCRdb reprocessed the 5' RACE reads and stores each CDR3 protein as one record, lacking DNA. The sample's table shows approximately 100,000 distinct CDR3 sequences. The source material was blood. Every receptor here comes from a human donor with ulcerative colitis or Crohn's disease, or a healthy co-twin of an affected twin (not recorded which). Both conserved end residues are part of each CDR3. The order of the fields is V gene, J gene, CDR3 protein.

v_gene: TRBV18; j_gene: TRBJ2-7; CDR3aa: CASSPGTSGIQQYF
v_gene: TRBV12-3/TRBV12-4; j_gene: TRBJ2-7; CDR3aa: CASRPGMVAGSYEQYF
v_gene: TRBV27; j_gene: TRBJ2-7; CDR3aa: CASSRGTGWGYEQYF
v_gene: TRBV10-3; j_gene: TRBJ1-2; CDR3aa: CAISEGRGYGYTF
v_gene: TRBV29-1; j_gene: TRBJ2-7; CDR3aa: CSVSGASYEQYF
v_gene: TRBV7-2; j_gene: TRBJ1-1; CDR3aa: CASSFGLEREAFF
v_gene: TRBV6-1; j_gene: TRBJ2-5; CDR3aa: CASSRTGGRETQYF
v_gene: TRBV7-2; j_gene: TRBJ2-7; CDR3aa: CASRLGGYEQYF
v_gene: TRBV20-1; j_gene: TRBJ1-6; CDR3aa: CSARESSYNSPLHF
v_gene: TRBV12-3/TRBV12-4; j_gene: TRBJ2-7; CDR3aa: CASSLSGSNPYEQYF
v_gene: TRBV20-1; j_gene: TRBJ2-7; CDR3aa: CSGAGLSPESYEQYF
v_gene: TRBV6-2/TRBV6-3; j_gene: TRBJ2-1; CDR3aa: CASTHAHEQFF
v_gene: TRBV3-1; j_gene: TRBJ2-5; CDR3aa: CASSQGLAGGETQYF
v_gene: TRBV3-1; j_gene: TRBJ2-7; CDR3aa: CASLGGGASEQYF
v_gene: TRBV20-1; j_gene: TRBJ2-1; CDR3aa: CSGKNLRTNEQFF
v_gene: TRBV5-1; j_gene: TRBJ2-3; CDR3aa: CASSFRQLSSTDTQYF
v_gene: TRBV7-2; j_gene: TRBJ2-7; CDR3aa: CASSLATGFYEQYF
v_gene: TRBV29-1; j_gene: TRBJ1-5; CDR3aa: CSVLVRDQPQHF
v_gene: TRBV28; j_gene: TRBJ2-7; CDR3aa: CASSSFLLGREGHNEQYF
v_gene: TRBV28; j_gene: TRBJ1-3; CDR3aa: CATRLAGNTIYF
v_gene: TRBV2; j_gene: TRBJ2-6; CDR3aa: CASSGSSVGANVLTF
v_gene: TRBV4-3; j_gene: TRBJ1-1; CDR3aa: CASSQDWGGQGKNTEAFF
v_gene: TRBV4-3; j_gene: TRBJ1-1; CDR3aa: CASSQDSRANAEAFF
v_gene: TRBV7-9; j_gene: TRBJ2-7; CDR3aa: CASSLVSRTLNEQYF
v_gene: TRBV20-1; j_gene: TRBJ2-3; CDR3aa: CSARAPTRTLPDTQYF
v_gene: TRBV19; j_gene: TRBJ2-7; CDR3aa: CASPNDGTSGVFSYEQYF
v_gene: TRBV27; j_gene: TRBJ1-5; CDR3aa: CASAPYAGGDQPQHF
v_gene: TRBV11-2; j_gene: TRBJ2-5; CDR3aa: CASSLDGQTNPKRAQYF
v_gene: TRBV10-2; j_gene: TRBJ2-7; CDR3aa: CASSSRQTHSYEQYF
v_gene: TRBV6-6; j_gene: TRBJ2-5; CDR3aa: CASRFSGGGETQYF
v_gene: TRBV11-2; j_gene: TRBJ2-3; CDR3aa: CASSFRPYWLAGGDTDTQYF
v_gene: TRBV7-9; j_gene: TRBJ2-7; CDR3aa: CASSNGQGFYEQYF
v_gene: TRBV27; j_gene: TRBJ2-3; CDR3aa: CASSQLQGIDTQYF
v_gene: TRBV6-5; j_gene: TRBJ1-2; CDR3aa: CASSYSINYGYTF
v_gene: TRBV7-8; j_gene: TRBJ2-7; CDR3aa: CASSALGLAGVETYEQYF
v_gene: TRBV3-1; j_gene: TRBJ2-7; CDR3aa: CASSQRGGTVIYEQYF
v_gene: TRBV11-2; j_gene: TRBJ2-5; CDR3aa: CASSQHGGRGQQETQYF
v_gene: TRBV5-1; j_gene: TRBJ1-2; CDR3aa: CASSLEIGGHYGYTF
v_gene: TRBV29-1; j_gene: TRBJ2-7; CDR3aa: CSVARNLYEQYF
v_gene: TRBV4-3; j_gene: TRBJ1-5; CDR3aa: CASSQDWGAGQPQHF